This T cell receptor beta chain appears in the sequencing data of a study of blood T cell repertoires in COVID-19. Across the study: Acute-phase and convalescent COVID-19 samples originated in the United States, Italy and Spain. Sample material is recorded as cDNA or gDNA derived from T cells, B-cell-depleted T cells, or PBMCs.

The table lists this clone with a count of one. Original handling: Cell counts per sample came from amplifying reference gene primers. The table came from immunoSEQ multiplex PCR; TCRdb's copy has only in-frame clones and leaves some out. That table furnishes V, J and clone size, whereas the DNA furnished D and trimming. The sample lists 35,000 to 50,000 clones, under 85% occurring once. CDR1 is SGHRS and CDR2 is YFSETQ in the germline V gene. V was clipped by 1 base and J by 4 bases; unmatched bases: 1. CDR3 size: 15 residues. The TCR sequence derives from an elderly woman with acute or convalescent COVID-19. Sequencing input: peripheral blood. The chain combines TRBV5-1 with TRBJ2-1; 11 bases are shared with TRBD1. CDR3 nucleotides: TGCGCCAGCAGCTTGTGGGACAGGGGGTACAATGAGCAGTTCTTC. This codes for CASSLWDRGYNEQFF.